What follows are 19 T cell receptor beta chains derived from one specimen sequenced in a study of beta chain features in type 1 diabetes. What was sequenced were expressed TCRB transcripts, since all of the isolated RNA had been reverse transcribed. Repertoires were generated with immunoSEQ multiplex PCR, while TCRdb's copy carries only in-frame clones and drops some. The table lists a few hundred thousand clones, about 12% of them singletons. Sequences were obtained from naive CD4+ T cells from blood. The origin of the receptors is a man aged 18-30 years in good health.

This chain connects TRBV6-5 to TRBJ2-5; 11 bases align to TRBD1. The V and J ends lost 7 bases and 6 bases, in that order; junction bases with no gene match: 7. This CDR3 has 14 residues. Germline V gives CDR1 MNHEY, CDR2 SVGAGI. CDR3 sequence reads: CASIGTGGSKTQYF. CDR3 bases: TGTGCCAGCATCGGGACAGGGGGTTCCAAGACCCAGTACTTC.

This clone was detected a few times. The chain uses TRBV27 and TRBJ2-7, with 10 bases fitting TRBD1. CDR1 is MNHEY and CDR2 is SMNVEV in the germline V gene (reference sequence). This CDR3 is built from 16 residues. V shed 3 bases, J shed 4 bases, and the junction held 9 bases outside the gene matches. The chain's CDR3 is CASSLNRDRGRYEQYF. DNA of the CDR3: TGTGCCAGCAGTTTGAACCGGGACAGGGGACGTTACGAGCAGTACTTC.

The rearrangement links TRBV7-9 to TRBJ2-7; tentative D call: TRBD1 (5 bases). The CDR3 covers 14 residues. The V end was cut by 4 bases, the J end by 1 base, with 11 bases between. Germline V gives CDR1 SEHNR, CDR2 FQNEAQ (reference sequence). DNA for the CDR3: TGTGCCAGCAGCTCCCCGACAGAGTCCTACGAGCAGTACTTC. Protein product: CASSSPTESYEQYF.

This clone has more than one count but fewer than ten. The chain recombines TRBV9 with TRBJ2-7; the match to TRBD2 covers 8 bases. V dropped 2 bases and J dropped 5; count of bases not matched to a gene: 6. The germline V gene encodes CDR1 SGDLS and CDR2 YYNGEE. This CDR3 is 14 amino acids long. Written as DNA, the CDR3 is TGTGCCAGCAGCGTCCTGGGGACTAGAGACGAGCAGTACTTC. As protein: CASSVLGTRDEQYF.

This clone has more than one count but fewer than ten. This chain links TRBV7-9 with TRBJ1-5; no reliable D call. With 11 bases removed from V and 0 bases from J, the gap between germline ends came to 11 bases. The germline CDR1 and CDR2 sequences are SEHNR and FQNEAQ (reference sequence). This CDR3 is built from 13 residues. CDR3 bases: TGTGCCGGAGCCTTAGATAGCAATCAGCCCCAGCATTTT. Translation: CAGALDSNQPQHF.

This clone was observed a few times. This chain links TRBV29-1 with TRBJ2-3, with 10 nucleotides matching TRBD2. CDR3 length: 14 residues. J was trimmed by 6 bases and V by 1 base; bases with no gene match: 4. Germline CDR1 and CDR2: SQVTM and ANQGSEA. CDR3 in DNA: TGCAGCGTTGAAGTAAGCGGGGGGGTGGATACGCAGTATTTT. It codes for CSVEVSGGVDTQYF.

The chain carries TRBV9 and TRBJ1-5; 7 bases align to TRBD1. Trimming took 3 bases from V and 4 from J; bases not matched to a gene: 7. Germline values: CDR1 SGDLS, CDR2 YYNGEE. The CDR3 has 15 amino acids. The DNA of the CDR3 is TGTGCCAGCAGCGGTTCGGGACAGCCTAATCAGCCCCAGCATTTT. Translation: CASSGSGQPNQPQHF.

This clone has only a few counts. The chain has TRBV7-9 and TRBJ2-7; D call uncertain. Trimming took off 5 bases at V and 2 bases at J, with 13 bases between the two ends. The CDR3 extends over 14 amino acids. CDR1 and CDR2 from the germline V gene are SEHNR and FQNEAQ (reference sequence). The CDR3 sequence is CASSLATVTYEQYF. The CDR3 coding sequence is TGTGCCAGCAGCCTCGCCACTGTTACCTACGAGCAGTACTTC.

The rearrangement links TRBV2 to TRBJ2-7; a weak D match, TRBD2 (5 bases). This CDR3 is built from 11 residues. Germline CDR1 is SNHLY and CDR2 is FYNNEI. V was trimmed by 3 bases and J by 7 bases, leaving 7 bases between them. This CDR3 reads CASSDPGEQYF. The CDR3 DNA reads TGTGCCAGCAGTGACCCGGGGGAGCAGTACTTC. Supplemented by reference TRBV2 and TRBJ2-7, the full variable domain reads EPEVTQTPSHQVTQMGQEVILRCVPISNHLYFYWYRQILGQKVEFLVSFYNNEISEKSEIFDDQFSVERPDGSNFTLKIRSTKLEDSAMYFCASSDPGEQYFGPGTRLTVT.

The J gene is TRBJ1-2, the V gene TRBV5-4, with D possibly matching TRBD1 (6 bases). Germline V lookup: CDR1 SGHNT, CDR2 YYREEE (reference sequence). V lost 0 bases, J lost 5 bases, and 14 bases lay in between. This CDR3 region has 15 residues. The CDR3 loop is CASSLDQTGYYGYTF. The CDR3 DNA follows: TGTGCCAGCAGCTTGGATCAGACAGGATATTATGGCTACACCTTC.

The chain couples TRBV11-3 to TRBJ2-7; no definite D call. CDR1 and CDR2 from the germline V gene are SGHNT and YENEEA. The V and J ends lost 1 base and 7 bases respectively, with 11 bases between them. The CDR3 covers 13 residues. CDR3: CASSLVPNGEQYF. The CDR3 DNA is TGTGCCAGCAGCTTAGTCCCCAACGGGGAGCAGTACTTC.

This clone came up a few times. The CDR3 spells CASSPRLGETQYF. CDR3 in DNA: TGTGCCAGCAGCCCCCGACTTGGTGAGACCCAGTACTTC. The chain recombines TRBV9 with TRBJ2-5; no clear D gene. The CDR3 extends over 13 amino acids. V lost 4 bases to trimming and J lost 5 bases, with 12 bases between them. The germline gives CDR1 SGDLS, CDR2 YYNGEE.

The chain employs TRBV7-2 and TRBJ2-2, with D perhaps matching TRBD1 (6 bases). This CDR3 region has 16 residues. Germline CDR1 reads SGHTA; CDR2 reads FQGNSA. Trimming took off 5 bases at V and 5 bases at J, with 18 bases between the two ends. CDR3 region: CASSPASGGPTGELFF. The CDR3 DNA is TGTGCCAGCAGCCCAGCATCTGGGGGCCCGACCGGGGAGCTGTTTTTT.

This clone was found a few times. This rearrangement joins TRBV29-1 to TRBJ2-5; TRBD1 is a possible D gene (5 bases). This CDR3 has 15 residues. Trimming removed 1 base from V and 5 bases from J, with 17 bases in between. CDR1 SQVTM and CDR2 ANQGSEA come from the germline V gene. The CDR3 coding sequence is TGCAGCGTTGAAGGGCAGGGTGTCTTCTGGGAGACCCAGTACTTC. Translated: CSVEGQGVFWETQYF.

The gene calls are TRBV6-5 and TRBJ2-7; 7 nucleotides agree with TRBD2. V dropped 5 bases and J dropped 0; count of bases not matched to a gene: 4. Germline V gives CDR1 MNHEY, CDR2 SVGAGI. The CDR3 loop spans 14 amino acids. The DNA for the CDR3 is TGTGCCAGCAGTAATTTAGCGGGCTCCTACGAGCAGTACTTC. Translated, it gives CASSNLAGSYEQYF.

This clone appeared a few times. V is TRBV18 and J is TRBJ2-2, with 7 bases lining up with TRBD2. Germline CDR1 reads KGHSH; CDR2 reads LQKENI. CDR3 length: 17 residues. V lost 3 bases, J lost 1 base, and 8 bases stayed unmatched. The CDR3 is CASSPPRGGKNTGELFF. The CDR3 DNA sequence: TGTGCCAGCTCACCCCCCCGCGGGGGTAAGAACACCGGGGAGCTGTTTTTT.

This clone has only a few counts. The V gene is TRBV25-1, the J gene TRBJ1-4; 11 bases agree with TRBD1. The CDR3 loop spans 15 amino acids. The germline gives CDR1 MGHDK, CDR2 SYGVNS. V dropped 4 bases and J dropped 7; count of bases not matched to a gene: 5. In DNA, the CDR3 is TGTGCCAGCAGTGGCGGACAGGGGGCTTTTGAAAAACTGTTTTTT. Protein product: CASSGGQGAFEKLFF.

The chain couples TRBV7-2 to TRBJ2-6; D is undetermined. The CDR3 is 17 amino acids. V lost 2 bases and J 4 bases, leaving 15 bases between the germline ends. Germline-derived CDR1 and CDR2 are SGHTA and FQGNSA. The CDR3 DNA reads TGTGCCAGCAGCTTATCCTCGCAGGCTTCCGGGGCCAACGTCCTGACTTTC. It yields the protein CASSLSSQASGANVLTF. Supplemented by reference TRBV7-2 and TRBJ2-6, the full variable domain reads GAGVSQSPSNKVTEKGKDVELRCDPISGHTALYWYRQSLGQGLEFLIYFQGNSAPDKSGLPSDRFSAERTGGSVSTLTIQRTQQEDSAVYLCASSLSSQASGANVLTFGAGSRLTVL.

In this sample, this clone turned up a few times. The rearrangement links TRBV21-1 to TRBJ2-7; the D segment call TRBD1 is taken from the table without a DNA check. TRBV21-1 is assigned pseudogene status. This CDR3 has 13 residues. This chain's CDR3 is CASRPSTGVVGYF. The CDR3 region has the DNA TGTGCCAGCAGACCCTCCACAGGGGTAGTTGGGTACTTC.